These 6 T cell receptor beta chains came from one sample sequenced in a study of early T cells in non-severe SARS-CoV-2 infection. A single record per CDR3 protein comes from TCRdb applying MiXCR to the 5' RACE reads. The sample consists of about 69,000 distinct CDR3 sequences, 10% to 12% of them appearing once. The sample consisted of whole blood, taken at baseline. The receptors come from an adult who was a healthcare worker with PCR-confirmed SARS-CoV-2 infection or an uninfected control (not recorded which).

The chain combines TRBV20-1 with TRBJ2-2; possibly TRBD2 for D (5 bases). The V end lost 4 bases, the J end lost 4 bases, and 10 bases lay between the germline ends. CDR1 is DFQATT, CDR2 SNEGSKA, per germline (reference sequence). The CDR3 loop spans 13 amino acids. CDR3 amino acids: CSATGKGTGELFF. The CDR3 region has the DNA TGCAGTGCTACGGGGAAGGGCACCGGGGAGCTGTTTTTT.

This clonotype was seen only a few times. This chain uses TRBV13 with TRBJ2-3; D call uncertain. Germline V CDR1 and CDR2: PRHDT, FYEKMQ (reference sequence). Deletions cut 5 bases from V and 2 bases from J, with 5 bases between. The CDR3 loop spans 12 amino acids. CDR3 sequence (DNA): TGTGCCAGCAGCCACTCCACAGATACGCAGTATTTT. Protein sequence: CASSHSTDTQYF.

V is TRBV6-5 and J is TRBJ1-6; possible D gene TRBD1, 5 bases. This CDR3 contains 12 residues. CDR1 is MNHEY, CDR2 SVGAGI, per germline. The V and J ends lost 2 bases and 14 bases respectively, with 10 bases between them. The CDR3 spells CASSYRDGTLHF. The CDR3 DNA is TGTGCCAGCAGTTACCGGGACGGCACCCTCCACTTT.

The CDR3 is CSVWEPGELFF. Written as DNA, the CDR3 is TGCAGCGTTTGGGAGCCCGGGGAGCTGTTTTTT. The V and J genes are TRBV29-1 and TRBJ2-2; TRBD2 is a possible D gene (5 bases). The CDR3 runs 11 residues. V was trimmed by 5 bases and J by 6 bases, leaving 7 bases between them. Germline CDR1 SQVTM, CDR2 ANQGSEA.

This clonotype was detected a few times. This chain uses TRBV7-9 with TRBJ1-6; D is possibly TRBD1 (5 bases). The CDR3 extends over 12 amino acids. Trimming took 3 bases from V and 13 from J, leaving 10 bases between them. The germline CDR1 and CDR2 sequences are SEHNR and FQNEAQ (reference sequence). The CDR3 DNA reads as TGTGCCAGCAGCTTTTATAGGGACCCCCTCCACTTT. It is translated as CASSFYRDPLHF.

This clonotype was counted between two and nine times. The chain recombines TRBV19 with TRBJ2-4; weak D call: TRBD2 (7 bases). Looked up from germline, CDR1 is LNHDA and CDR2 is SQIVND (reference sequence). The germline V and J ends were trimmed by 5 bases and 0 bases, with 17 bases remaining between them. This CDR3 has 17 residues. CDR3 bases: TGTGCCAGTAGTGACCCTAGGGGAGGGGGAGCCAAAAACATTCAGTACTTC. Protein: CASSDPRGGGAKNIQYF. The full variable domain, with the rest looked up from reference TRBV19 and TRBJ2-4, is DGGITQSPKYLFRKEGQNVTLSCEQNLNHDAMYWYRQDPGQGLRLIYYSQIVNDFQKGDIAEGYSVSREKKESFPLTVTSAQKNPTAFYLCASSDPRGGGAKNIQYFGAGTRLSVL.